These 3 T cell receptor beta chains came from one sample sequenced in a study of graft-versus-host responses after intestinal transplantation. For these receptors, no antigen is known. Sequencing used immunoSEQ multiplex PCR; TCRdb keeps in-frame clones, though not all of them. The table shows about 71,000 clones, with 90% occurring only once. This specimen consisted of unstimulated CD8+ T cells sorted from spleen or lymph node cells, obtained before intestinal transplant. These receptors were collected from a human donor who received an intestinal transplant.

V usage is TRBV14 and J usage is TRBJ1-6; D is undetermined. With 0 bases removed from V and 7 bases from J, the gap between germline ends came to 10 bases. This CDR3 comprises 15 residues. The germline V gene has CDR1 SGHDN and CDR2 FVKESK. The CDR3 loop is CASSQDGQLNSPLHF. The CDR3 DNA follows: TGTGCCAGCAGCCAAGATGGGCAGTTAAATTCACCCCTCCACTTT.

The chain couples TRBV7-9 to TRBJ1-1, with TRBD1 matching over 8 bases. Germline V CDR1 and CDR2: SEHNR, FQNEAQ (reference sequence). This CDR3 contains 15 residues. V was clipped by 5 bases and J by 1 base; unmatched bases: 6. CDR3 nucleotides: TGTGCCAGCAGCCTCCAGACAGGGGAGAACACTGAAGCTTTCTTT. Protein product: CASSLQTGENTEAFF.

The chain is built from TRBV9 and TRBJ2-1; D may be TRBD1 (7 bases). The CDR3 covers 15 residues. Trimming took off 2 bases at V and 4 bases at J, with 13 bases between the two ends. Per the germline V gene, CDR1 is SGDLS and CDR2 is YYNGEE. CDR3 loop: CASSVGGDRYNEQFF. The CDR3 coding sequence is TGTGCCAGCAGCGTCGGAGGGGACAGATACAATGAGCAGTTCTTC.